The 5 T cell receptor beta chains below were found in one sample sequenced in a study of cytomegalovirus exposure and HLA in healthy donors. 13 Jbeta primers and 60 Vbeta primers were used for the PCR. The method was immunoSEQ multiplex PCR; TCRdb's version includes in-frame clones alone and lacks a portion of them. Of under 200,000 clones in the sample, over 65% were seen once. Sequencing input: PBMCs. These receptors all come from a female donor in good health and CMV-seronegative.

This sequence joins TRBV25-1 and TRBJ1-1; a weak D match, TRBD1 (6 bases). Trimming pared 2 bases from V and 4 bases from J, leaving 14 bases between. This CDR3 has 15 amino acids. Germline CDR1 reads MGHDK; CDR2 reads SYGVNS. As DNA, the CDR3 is TGTGCCAGCAGTGAACATACAGGGAGAGGCACTGAAGCTTTCTTT. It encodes CASSEHTGRGTEAFF.

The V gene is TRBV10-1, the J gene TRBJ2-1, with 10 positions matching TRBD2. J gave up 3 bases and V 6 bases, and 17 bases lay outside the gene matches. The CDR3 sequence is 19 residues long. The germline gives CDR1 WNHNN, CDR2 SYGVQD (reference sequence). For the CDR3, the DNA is TGCGCCAGCAGAGAAGTTCTAGCGGGAGATGGGAGGGACTACAATGAGCAGTTCTTC. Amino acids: CASREVLAGDGRDYNEQFF.

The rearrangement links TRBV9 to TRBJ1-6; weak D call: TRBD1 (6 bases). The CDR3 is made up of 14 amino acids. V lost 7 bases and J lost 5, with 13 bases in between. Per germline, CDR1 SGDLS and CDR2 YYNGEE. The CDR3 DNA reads TGTGCCAGCGCCGGGACAACAAATAATTCACCCCTCCACTTT. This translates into CASAGTTNNSPLHF.

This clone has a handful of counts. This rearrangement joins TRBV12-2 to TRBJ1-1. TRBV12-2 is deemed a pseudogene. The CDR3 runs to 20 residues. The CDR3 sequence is CASRLHENGMGSSWDTEAFF. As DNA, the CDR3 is TGTGCAAGTCGATTACACGAGAACGGGATGGGTTCATCATGGGACACTGAAGCTTTCTTT.

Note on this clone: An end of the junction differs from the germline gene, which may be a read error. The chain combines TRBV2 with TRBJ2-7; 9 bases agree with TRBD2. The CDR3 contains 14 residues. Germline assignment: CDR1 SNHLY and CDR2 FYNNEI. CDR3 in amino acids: CTSSVVAGVLGEYF. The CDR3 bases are TGTACCAGCAGTGTAGTAGCGGGGGTACTCGGGGAGTACTTC.